The sequence of this TCR beta chain was determined in a study of cytotoxic CD8 clonotypes in ibrutinib-treated CLL. Targeted sequencing depth ranged from 1 in 200,000 to 1 in 1 million T cells. Sequenced by immunoSEQ multiplex PCR; TCRdb stores in-frame clones only, minus some. The data hold around 14,000 clones, with over 50% observed a single time. Germline CDR1 and CDR2: SGHNT and YYREEE (reference sequence). The V end was cut by 0 bases, the J end by 5 bases, with 14 bases between. This CDR3 comprises 15 residues. This chain links TRBV5-4 with TRBJ1-1; D is uncertain. The material sequenced was PBMCs, taken at a roughly 22-month disease-progression time point, from a patient treated with ibrutinib. This clonotype was sampled from a human donor with chronic lymphocytic leukemia. The chain's CDR3 is CASSLAAGLQTEAFF. For the CDR3, the DNA is TGTGCCAGCAGCTTGGCAGCCGGGTTGCAAACTGAAGCTTTCTTT.